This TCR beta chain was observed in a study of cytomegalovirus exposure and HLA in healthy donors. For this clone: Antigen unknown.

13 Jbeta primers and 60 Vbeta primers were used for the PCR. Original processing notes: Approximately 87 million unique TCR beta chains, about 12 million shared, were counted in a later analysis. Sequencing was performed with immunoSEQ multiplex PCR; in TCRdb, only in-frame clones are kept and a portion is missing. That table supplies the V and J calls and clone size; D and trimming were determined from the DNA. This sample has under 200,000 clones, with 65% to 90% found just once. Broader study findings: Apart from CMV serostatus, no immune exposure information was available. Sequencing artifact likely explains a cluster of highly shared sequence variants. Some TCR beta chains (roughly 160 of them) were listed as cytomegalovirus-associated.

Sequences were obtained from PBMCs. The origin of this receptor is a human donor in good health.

The CDR3 loop is CASSQMFRASGGRSTDTQYF. The CDR3 DNA is TGTGCCAGCAGCCAGATGTTTAGGGCTAGCGGGGGACGAAGCACAGATACGCAGTATTTT. The gene calls are TRBV4-2 and TRBJ2-3; 10 nucleotides match TRBD2. The CDR3 sequence is 20 residues long. Germline CDR1 is LGHNA and CDR2 is YNFKEQ. The trim removed 3 bases at V and 0 bases at J, leaving 15 bases unmatched.